This T cell receptor (beta chain) was identified during a study of blood T cell repertoires in COVID-19. The CDR3 covers 16 residues. The trim removed 4 bases at V and 2 bases at J, leaving 7 bases unmatched. Germline V gene data show CDR1 as SGHAT and CDR2 as FQNNGV. The assay was immunoSEQ multiplex PCR, and TCRdb's table has in-frame clones only and misses some. This sample yields a few hundred thousand clones, of which around 90% are seen a single time; over 13% belongs to the top ten. A single count supports this clone. The receptor's source is a man under 40 who had been exposed to COVID-19. The chain employs TRBV11-2 and TRBJ2-1, with 8 nucleotides matching TRBD2. Sequenced material: PBMCs or T cells enriched from blood (not recorded which). The CDR3 loop is CASSSTSSGPYNEQFF. Written as DNA, the CDR3 is TGTGCCAGCAGCTCAACCTCTAGCGGGCCCTACAATGAGCAGTTCTTC. Combining the CDR3 with reference TRBV11-2 and TRBJ2-1 gives the whole variable domain EAGVAQSPRYKIIEKRQSVAFWCNPISGHATLYWYQQILGQGPKLLIQFQNNGVVDDSQLPKDRFSAERLKGVDSTLKIQPAKLEDSAVYLCASSSTSSGPYNEQFFGPGTRLTVL.